This TCR beta chain stems from a study of T cells of healthy individuals. The V end lost 2 bases, the J end lost 4 bases, and 9 bases lay between the germline ends. Germline V gene data show CDR1 as DFQATT and CDR2 as SNEGSKA (reference sequence). There are 13 residues in the CDR3. TCRdb re-derived calls from the 5' RACE reads in MiXCR, one entry per CDR3 protein. The sample includes 40,000 to 65,000 distinct CDR3 sequences, about 14% of them seen just once. This clonotype was observed many times. The chain employs TRBV20-1 and TRBJ2-1, with no clear D. The TCR comes from a human donor in good health. The DNA for the CDR3 is TGCAGTGCTAGACGGACCCTTTACAATGAGCAGTTCTTC. Translation: CSARRTLYNEQFF.